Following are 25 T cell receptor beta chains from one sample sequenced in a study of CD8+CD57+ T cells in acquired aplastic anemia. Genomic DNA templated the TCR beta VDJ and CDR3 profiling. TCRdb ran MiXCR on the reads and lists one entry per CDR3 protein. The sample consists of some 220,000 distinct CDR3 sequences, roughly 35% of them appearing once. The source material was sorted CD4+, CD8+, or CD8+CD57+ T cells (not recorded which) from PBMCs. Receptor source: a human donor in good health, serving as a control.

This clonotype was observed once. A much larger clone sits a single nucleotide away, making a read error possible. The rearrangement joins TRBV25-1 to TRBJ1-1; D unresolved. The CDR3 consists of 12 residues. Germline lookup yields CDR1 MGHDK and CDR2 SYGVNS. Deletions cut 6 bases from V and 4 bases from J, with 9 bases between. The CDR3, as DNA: TGTGCCAGCAGCGCCAGTCTCACTGAAGCTTTCTTT. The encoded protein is CASSASLTEAFF.

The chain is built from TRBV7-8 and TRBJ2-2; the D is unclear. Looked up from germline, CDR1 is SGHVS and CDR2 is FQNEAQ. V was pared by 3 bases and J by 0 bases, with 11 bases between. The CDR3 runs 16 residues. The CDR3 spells CASSFEGSANTGELFF. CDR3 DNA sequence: TGTGCCAGCAGCTTTGAAGGGTCCGCGAACACCGGGGAGCTGTTTTTT.

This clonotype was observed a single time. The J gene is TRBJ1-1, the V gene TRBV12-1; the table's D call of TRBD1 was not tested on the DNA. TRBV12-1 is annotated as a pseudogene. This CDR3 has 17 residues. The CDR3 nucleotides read TGTGCCAGCAGCGAACAGGGGGTCGGGGGGCTTGGCACTGAAGCTTTCTTT. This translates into CASSEQGVGGLGTEAFF.

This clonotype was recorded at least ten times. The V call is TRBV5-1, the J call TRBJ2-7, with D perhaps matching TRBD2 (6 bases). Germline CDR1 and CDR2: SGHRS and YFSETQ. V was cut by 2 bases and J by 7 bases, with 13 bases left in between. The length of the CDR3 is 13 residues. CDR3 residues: CASSLNGAGEQYF. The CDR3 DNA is TGCGCCAGCAGCTTAAACGGGGCGGGGGAGCAGTACTTC.

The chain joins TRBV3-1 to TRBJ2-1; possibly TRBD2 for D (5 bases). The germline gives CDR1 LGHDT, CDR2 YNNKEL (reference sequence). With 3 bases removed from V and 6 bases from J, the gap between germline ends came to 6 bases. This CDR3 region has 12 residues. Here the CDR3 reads CASSQTINEQFF. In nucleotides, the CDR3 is TGTGCCAGCAGCCAGACTATCAATGAGCAGTTCTTC.

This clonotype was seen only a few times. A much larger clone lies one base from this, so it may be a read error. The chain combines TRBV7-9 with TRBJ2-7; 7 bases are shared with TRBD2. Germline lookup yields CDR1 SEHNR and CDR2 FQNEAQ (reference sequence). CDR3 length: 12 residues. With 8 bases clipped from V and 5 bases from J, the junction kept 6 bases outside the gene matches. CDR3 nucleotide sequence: TGTGCCAGCGTAGGCGGGAGCCACGAGCAGTACTTC. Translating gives CASVGGSHEQYF.

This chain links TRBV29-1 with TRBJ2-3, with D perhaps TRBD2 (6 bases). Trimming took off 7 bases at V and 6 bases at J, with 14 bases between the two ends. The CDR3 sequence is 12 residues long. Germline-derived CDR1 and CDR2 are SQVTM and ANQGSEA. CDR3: CSGNGGPDTQYF. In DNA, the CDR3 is TGCAGCGGGAACGGAGGGCCGGATACGCAGTATTTT.

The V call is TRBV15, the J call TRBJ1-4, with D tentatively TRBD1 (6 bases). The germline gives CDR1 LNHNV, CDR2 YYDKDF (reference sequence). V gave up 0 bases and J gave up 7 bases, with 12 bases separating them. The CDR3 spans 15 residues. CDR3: CATSRDRGRAEKLFF. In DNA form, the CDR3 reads TGTGCCACCAGCAGAGATCGGGGGCGGGCTGAAAAACTGTTTTTT.

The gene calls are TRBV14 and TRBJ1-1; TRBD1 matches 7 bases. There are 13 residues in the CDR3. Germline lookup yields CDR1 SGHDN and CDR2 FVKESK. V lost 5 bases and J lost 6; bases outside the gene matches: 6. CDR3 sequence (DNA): TGTGCCAGCAGCGCACACAGGGGTGCTGAAGCTTTCTTT. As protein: CASSAHRGAEAFF.

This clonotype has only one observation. CDR3 nucleotide sequence: TGTGCCAGCAGCCCAACTAGCGGGTTTAGCGATGAGCAGTTCTTC. Amino acids: CASSPTSGFSDEQFF. The chain is built from TRBV2 and TRBJ2-1, with 9 bases that match TRBD2. The germline gives CDR1 SNHLY, CDR2 FYNNEI. The CDR3 has 15 residues. V dropped 6 bases and J dropped 8; count of bases not matched to a gene: 11.

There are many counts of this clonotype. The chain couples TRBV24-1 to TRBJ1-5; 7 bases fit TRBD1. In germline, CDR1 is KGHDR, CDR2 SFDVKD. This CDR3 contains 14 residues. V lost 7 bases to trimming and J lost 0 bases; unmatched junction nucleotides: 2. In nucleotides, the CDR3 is TGTGCCACCAGCACAGGGGATAGCAATCAGCCCCAGCATTTT. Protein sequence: CATSTGDSNQPQHF.

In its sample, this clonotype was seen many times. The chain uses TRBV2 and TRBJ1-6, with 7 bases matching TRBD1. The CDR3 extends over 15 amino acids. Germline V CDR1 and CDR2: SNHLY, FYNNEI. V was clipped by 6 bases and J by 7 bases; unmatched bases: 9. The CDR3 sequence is CASRGEGTVNSPLHF. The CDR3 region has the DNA TGTGCCAGCAGGGGGGAGGGGACAGTCAATTCACCCCTCCACTTT.

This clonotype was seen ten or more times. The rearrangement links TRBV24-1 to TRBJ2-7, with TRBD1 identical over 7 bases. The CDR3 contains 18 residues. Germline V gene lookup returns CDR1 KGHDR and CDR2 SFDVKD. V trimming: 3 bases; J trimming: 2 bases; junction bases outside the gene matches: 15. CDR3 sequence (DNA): TGTGCCACCAGTGATATCAACAGGGGTAGCCTGACTACCTACGAGCAGTACTTC. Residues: CATSDINRGSLTTYEQYF.

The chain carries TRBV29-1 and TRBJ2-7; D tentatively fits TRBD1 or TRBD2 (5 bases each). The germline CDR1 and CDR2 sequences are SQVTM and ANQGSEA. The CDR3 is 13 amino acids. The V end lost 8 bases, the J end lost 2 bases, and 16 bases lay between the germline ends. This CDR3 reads CSLNRDGTYEQYF. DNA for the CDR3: TGCAGCTTGAACCGGGACGGAACCTACGAGCAGTACTTC.

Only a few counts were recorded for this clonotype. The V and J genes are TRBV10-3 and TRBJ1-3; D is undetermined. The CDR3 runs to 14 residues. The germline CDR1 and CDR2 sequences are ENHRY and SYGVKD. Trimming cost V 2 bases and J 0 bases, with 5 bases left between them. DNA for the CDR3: TGTGCCATCAGTGAGAATGGCTCTGGAAACACCATATATTTT. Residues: CAISENGSGNTIYF.

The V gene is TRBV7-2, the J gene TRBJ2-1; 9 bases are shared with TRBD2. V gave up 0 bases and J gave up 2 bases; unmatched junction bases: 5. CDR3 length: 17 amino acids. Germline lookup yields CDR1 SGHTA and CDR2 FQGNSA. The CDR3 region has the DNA TGTGCCAGCAGCTTAGCCCAAGCGGGGGGAACCTACAATGAGCAGTTCTTC. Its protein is CASSLAQAGGTYNEQFF. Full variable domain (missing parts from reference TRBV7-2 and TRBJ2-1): GAGVSQSPSNKVTEKGKDVELRCDPISGHTALYWYRQSLGQGLEFLIYFQGNSAPDKSGLPSDRFSAERTGGSVSTLTIQRTQQEDSAVYLCASSLAQAGGTYNEQFFGPGTRLTVL.

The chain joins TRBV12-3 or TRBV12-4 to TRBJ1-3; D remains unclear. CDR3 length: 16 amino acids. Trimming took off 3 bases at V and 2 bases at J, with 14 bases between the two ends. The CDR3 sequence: CASSFSGLFTGNTIYF. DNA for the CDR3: TGTGCCAGCAGTTTTTCGGGTCTCTTTACTGGAAACACCATATATTTT.

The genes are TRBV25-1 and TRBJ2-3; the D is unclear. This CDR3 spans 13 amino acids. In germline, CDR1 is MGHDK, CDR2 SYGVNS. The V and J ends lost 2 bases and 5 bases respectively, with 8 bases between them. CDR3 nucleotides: TGTGCCAGCAGTGAACAGGCCCGAGATACGCAGTATTTT. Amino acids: CASSEQARDTQYF. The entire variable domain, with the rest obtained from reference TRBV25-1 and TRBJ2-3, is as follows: EADIYQTPRYLVIGTGKKITLECSQTMGHDKMYWYQQDPGMELHLIHYSYGVNSTEKGDLSSESTVSRIRTEHFPLTLESARPSHTSQYLCASSEQARDTQYFGPGTRLTVL.

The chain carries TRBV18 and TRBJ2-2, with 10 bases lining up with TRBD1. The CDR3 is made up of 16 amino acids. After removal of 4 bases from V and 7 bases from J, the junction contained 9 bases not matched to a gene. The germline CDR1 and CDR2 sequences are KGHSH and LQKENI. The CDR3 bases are TGTGCCAGCTCACTGAACCGACAGGGGGCTGGCGGGGAGCTGTTTTTT. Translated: CASSLNRQGAGGELFF. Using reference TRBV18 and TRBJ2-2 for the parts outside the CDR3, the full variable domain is NAGVMQNPRHLVRRRGQEARLRCSPMKGHSHVYWYRQLPEEGLKFMVYLQKENIIDESGMPKERFSAEFPKEGPSILRIQQVVRGDSAAYFCASSLNRQGAGGELFFGEGSRLTVL.

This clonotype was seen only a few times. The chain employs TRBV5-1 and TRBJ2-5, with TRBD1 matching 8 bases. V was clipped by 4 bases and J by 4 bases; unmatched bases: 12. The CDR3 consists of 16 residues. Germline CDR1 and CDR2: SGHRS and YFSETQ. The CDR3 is CASSRTGQTGGETQYF. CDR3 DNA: TGCGCCAGCAGCCGGACGGGGCAAACAGGGGGAGAGACCCAGTACTTC.

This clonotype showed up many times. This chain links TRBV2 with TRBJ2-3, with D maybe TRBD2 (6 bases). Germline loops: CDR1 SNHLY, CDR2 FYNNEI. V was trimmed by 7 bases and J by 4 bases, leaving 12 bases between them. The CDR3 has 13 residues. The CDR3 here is CASMRDGADTQYF. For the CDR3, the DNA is TGTGCCAGCATGCGGGACGGCGCAGATACGCAGTATTTT. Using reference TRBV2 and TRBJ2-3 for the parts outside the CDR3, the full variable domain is EPEVTQTPSHQVTQMGQEVILRCVPISNHLYFYWYRQILGQKVEFLVSFYNNEISEKSEIFDDQFSVERPDGSNFTLKIRSTKLEDSAMYFCASMRDGADTQYFGPGTRLTVL.

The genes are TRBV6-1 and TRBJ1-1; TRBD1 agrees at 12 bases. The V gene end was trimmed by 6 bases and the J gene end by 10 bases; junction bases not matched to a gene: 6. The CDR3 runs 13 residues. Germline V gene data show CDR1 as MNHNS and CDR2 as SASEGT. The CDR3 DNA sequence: TGTGCCAGCAGGCGGGGACAGGGGGCTCGAGCTTTCTTT. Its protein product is CASRRGQGARAFF.

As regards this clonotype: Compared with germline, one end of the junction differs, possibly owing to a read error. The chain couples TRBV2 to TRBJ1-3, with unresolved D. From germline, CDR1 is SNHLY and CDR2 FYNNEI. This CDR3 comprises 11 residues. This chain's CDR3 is CAGSIRNTIYF. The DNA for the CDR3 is TGTGCCGGCAGTATCCGAAACACCATATATTTT. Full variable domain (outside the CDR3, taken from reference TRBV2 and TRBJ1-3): EPEVTQTPSHQVTQMGQEVILRCVPISNHLYFYWYRQILGQKVEFLVSFYNNEISEKSEIFDDQFSVERPDGSNFTLKIRSTKLEDSAMYFCAGSIRNTIYFGEGSWLTVV.

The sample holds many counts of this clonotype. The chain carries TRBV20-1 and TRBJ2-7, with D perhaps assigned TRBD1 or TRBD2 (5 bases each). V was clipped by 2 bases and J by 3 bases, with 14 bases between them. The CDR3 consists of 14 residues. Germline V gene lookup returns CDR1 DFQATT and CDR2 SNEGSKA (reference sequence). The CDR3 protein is CSARIRGQGYEQYF. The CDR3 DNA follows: TGCAGTGCTAGAATACGCGGGCAGGGCTACGAGCAGTACTTC.

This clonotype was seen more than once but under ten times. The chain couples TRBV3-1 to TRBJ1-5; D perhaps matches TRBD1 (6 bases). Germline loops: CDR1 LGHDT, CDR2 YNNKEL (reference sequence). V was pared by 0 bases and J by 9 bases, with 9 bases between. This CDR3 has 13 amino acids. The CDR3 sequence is CASSQEGGLPQHF. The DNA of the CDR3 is TGTGCCAGCAGCCAAGAAGGGGGTTTGCCCCAGCATTTT.